The clone carrying this T cell receptor (beta chain) was counted ten times or more. Patients were excluded if they had other autoimmune diseases or uncontrolled infections, and likewise if pregnancy or lactation applied. Reliance was placed on clinical symptoms, serum thyroxine, TRAb, thyroid ultrasound and orbital computed tomography for diagnosis. The starting material, about 9.5 ml of fresh peripheral blood, provided the PBMCs. The V and J ends lost 3 bases and 7 bases, in that order; junction bases with no gene match: 4. Germline CDR1 reads GTSNPN; CDR2 reads SVGIG (reference sequence). The CDR3 has 13 amino acids. This specimen belongs to a study of Graves' ophthalmopathy and Graves' hyperthyroidism. Amplification of the TCR beta CDR3 regions used RNA transcripts (as template). The authors performed first-round RT-PCR with HTBI primers and then a second-round multiplex PCR. TCRdb re-called the multiplex PCR reads through MiXCR, storing one row per CDR3 protein. The sample carries nearly 400,000 distinct CDR3 sequences, around 20% recorded once.

The chain carries TRBV30 and TRBJ1-5, with 9 bases lining up with TRBD1. The clonotype was recovered from a woman under 30 with Graves' ophthalmopathy. Source material: peripheral blood. The CDR3 DNA follows: TGTGCCTGGAGCCTAACAGGGGGCCAGCCCCAGCATTTT. It specifies CAWSLTGGQPQHF.